This is a list of T cell receptor beta chains from one sample in a study of blood T cell repertoires in COVID-19. Here immunoSEQ multiplex PCR was the method, and the copy in TCRdb shows in-frame clones only, minus some. The sample shows 150,000 to 200,000 clones, roughly four fifths of them seen only once. The material sequenced was peripheral blood. The origin of the receptors is a woman aged 40 to 55 with COVID-19, enrolled during active disease. The CDR3 runs from the conserved cysteine through the conserved F or W. Fields, in order: D gene, clone size, V gene, J gene, CDR3 protein, CDR3 DNA. D genes are given only for firm matches. Clone size is shown for a subset of rows, as once, few, many or a class of expanded clone.

D: TRBD1
size: .
V: TRBV18
J: TRBJ1-2
CDR3: CASSPSTGGLNGYTF
DNA: TGTGCCAGCTCACCCTCGACAGGGGGCCTGAATGGCTACACCTTC

D: .
size: once
V: TRBV2
J: TRBJ1-5
CDR3: CASSEIGQPQHF
DNA: TGTGCCAGCAGTGAAATCGGTCAGCCCCAGCATTTT

D: .
size: .
V: TRBV19
J: TRBJ1-5
CDR3: CASSTRRGGNQPQHF
DNA: TGTGCCAGTAGTACTCGGAGGGGCGGCAATCAGCCCCAGCATTTT

D: TRBD1
size: .
V: TRBV5-5
J: TRBJ2-5
CDR3: CASGQTGQFETQYF
DNA: TGTGCCAGCGGCCAGACGGGACAGTTCGAGACCCAGTACTTC

D: .
size: .
V: TRBV28
J: TRBJ1-5
CDR3: CASRQVPGNQPQHF
DNA: TGTGCCAGCAGACAGGTTCCGGGCAATCAGCCCCAGCATTTT

D: .
size: .
V: TRBV2
J: TRBJ2-5
CDR3: CASSDRPQETQYF
DNA: TGTGCCAGCAGTGACAGGCCGCAAGAGACCCAGTACTTC

D: TRBD2
size: .
V: TRBV19
J: TRBJ2-3
CDR3: CASTPLAGDDTDTQYF
DNA: TGTGCCAGTACCCCCCTAGCGGGCGACGACACAGATACGCAGTATTTT

D: .
size: .
V: TRBV30
J: TRBJ1-2
CDR3: CAWSKSDYGYTF
DNA: TGTGCCTGGAGTAAGTCAGACTATGGCTACACCTTC

D: TRBD2
size: .
V: TRBV11-2
J: TRBJ2-3
CDR3: CASSKTSGRTDTQYF
DNA: TGTGCCAGCAGCAAGACTAGCGGACGCACAGATACGCAGTATTTT

D: .
size: .
V: TRBV3-1/TRBV3-2
J: TRBJ1-2
CDR3: CASSRTAARGYTF
DNA: TGTGCCAGCAGCCGAACGGCGGCACGTGGCTACACCTTC

D: .
size: .
V: TRBV29-1
J: TRBJ2-1
CDR3: CSVGTDEQFF
DNA: TGCAGCGTTGGCACAGATGAGCAGTTCTTC

D: TRBD2
size: .
V: TRBV11-2
J: TRBJ2-3
CDR3: CASSHHMVLAGVGDTQYF
DNA: TGTGCCAGCAGCCACCATATGGTTCTAGCGGGAGTAGGGGATACGCAGTATTTT

D: TRBD2
size: .
V: TRBV15
J: TRBJ2-7
CDR3: CATSRDFALAGGEQYF
DNA: TGTGCCACCAGCAGAGATTTTGCGCTAGCGGGGGGCGAGCAGTACTTC

D: .
size: .
V: TRBV10-1
J: TRBJ1-1
CDR3: CASSVDRSGRNTEAFF
DNA: TGCGCCAGCAGTGTCGACAGGTCGGGAAGGAACACTGAAGCTTTCTTT

D: .
size: .
V: TRBV6-5
J: TRBJ1-5
CDR3: CASKVRELANQPQHF
DNA: TGTGCCAGCAAGGTCAGGGAATTGGCAAATCAGCCCCAGCATTTT

D: TRBD1
size: .
V: TRBV19
J: TRBJ1-1
CDR3: CASSISGTGTTEAFF
DNA: TGTGCCAGTAGTATATCCGGGACAGGGACCACTGAAGCTTTCTTT

D: .
size: few
V: TRBV30
J: TRBJ1-6
CDR3: CAWSRQTAANSPLHF
DNA: TGTGCCTGGAGTCGGCAGACGGCGGCCAATTCACCCCTCCACTTT

D: .
size: few
V: TRBV19
J: TRBJ2-2
CDR3: CASSGGGGTGELFF
DNA: TGTGCCAGTAGTGGAGGCGGAGGAACCGGGGAGCTGTTTTTT

D: .
size: .
V: TRBV29-1
J: TRBJ1-1
CDR3: CSAHGRNTEAFF
DNA: TGCAGCGCCCACGGGAGGAACACTGAAGCTTTCTTT

D: TRBD2
size: .
V: TRBV5-1
J: TRBJ2-3
CDR3: CASTSGRGTDTQYF
DNA: TGCGCCAGCACCAGCGGGAGGGGCACAGATACGCAGTATTTT

D: .
size: .
V: TRBV19
J: TRBJ2-1
CDR3: CASKTSGVASNNEQFF
DNA: TGTGCCAGTAAAACGTCGGGGGTAGCCTCCAACAATGAGCAGTTCTTC

D: TRBD2
size: many
V: TRBV6-4
J: TRBJ2-1
CDR3: CASSAGTSGNEQFF
DNA: TGTGCCAGCAGTGCCGGGACTAGCGGCAATGAGCAGTTCTTC

D: .
size: .
V: TRBV14
J: TRBJ2-1
CDR3: CASSQEYGGNEQFF
DNA: TGTGCCAGCAGCCAAGAATACGGGGGCAATGAGCAGTTCTTC

D: TRBD2
size: .
V: TRBV5-5
J: TRBJ2-3
CDR3: CASSLLLTSGSTDTQYF
DNA: TGTGCCAGCAGCTTGCTATTAACTAGCGGAAGCACAGATACGCAGTATTTT

D: TRBD1
size: .
V: TRBV5-6
J: TRBJ2-7
CDR3: CASSPSMDRGYEQYF
DNA: TGTGCCAGCAGCCCCTCGATGGACAGGGGCTACGAGCAGTACTTC

D: .
size: .
V: TRBV6-1
J: TRBJ1-5
CDR3: CASSENRGGGQPQHF
DNA: TGTGCCAGCAGTGAAAATAGGGGAGGGGGGCAGCCCCAGCATTTT

D: .
size: .
V: TRBV12-3/TRBV12-4
J: TRBJ2-7
CDR3: CASTGGLYEQYF
DNA: TGTGCCAGCACCGGGGGGCTGTACGAGCAGTACTTC

D: .
size: .
V: TRBV18
J: TRBJ1-1
CDR3: CASSPQTGGAFF
DNA: TGTGCCAGCTCACCACAGACAGGAGGAGCTTTCTTT

D: .
size: .
V: TRBV12-3/TRBV12-4
J: TRBJ2-1
CDR3: CASSFGNTMWAFF
DNA: TGTGCCAGCAGTTTCGGGAATACAATGTGGGCGTTCTTC